The 21 T cell receptor beta chains in this list originate from one sample, sequenced in a study of blood T cell repertoires in COVID-19. Generated by immunoSEQ multiplex PCR, the TCRdb table keeps only in-frame clones and is missing some. This sample carries under 150,000 clones, approximately 85% of them seen once, and the ten largest clones take 3.4%. The sequencing input was peripheral blood. The receptors here all came from a man in his forties with acute or convalescent COVID-19.

The genes are TRBV3-1 (or the pseudogene TRBV3-2) and TRBJ2-1; TRBD2 matches 8 bases. V was clipped by 0 bases and J by 2 bases; unmatched bases: 3. Germline CDR1 and CDR2: LGHDT and YNNKEL (reference sequence). The CDR3 spans 16 residues. DNA of the CDR3: TGTGCCAGCAGCCAAGACCCGGGGGGGCCCTACAATGAGCAGTTCTTC. Amino acids: CASSQDPGGPYNEQFF.

The chain recombines TRBV2 with TRBJ2-3, with 7 bases lining up with TRBD1. Germline trimming cut 5 bases from V and 0 bases from J; bases unmatched to any gene: 8. Germline lookup yields CDR1 SNHLY and CDR2 FYNNEI. The CDR3 spans 16 residues. The CDR3 nucleotides are TGTGCCAGCAGTTCACCCCGGGACAGCAGCACAGATACGCAGTATTTT. It specifies CASSSPRDSSTDTQYF.

This sequence joins TRBV5-1 and TRBJ1-2; TRBD1 matches 10 bases. CDR3 length equals 15 residues. Trimming took 0 bases from V and 8 from J; bases not matched to a gene: 7. Germline assignment: CDR1 SGHRS and CDR2 YFSETQ. CDR3 sequence reads: CASSLAVTGGWGYTF. In nucleotides, the CDR3 is TGCGCCAGCAGCTTGGCCGTGACAGGGGGCTGGGGCTACACCTTC.

The chain couples TRBV10-2 to TRBJ2-2; tentatively, D is TRBD1 (5 bases). The V end was cut by 3 bases, the J end by 2 bases, with 13 bases between. Germline CDR1 is WSHSY and CDR2 is SAAADI. CDR3 size: 16 residues. The CDR3 DNA is TGCGCCAGCAGTGAATCGGCCAGGGAAAACACCGGGGAGCTGTTTTTT. It is translated as CASSESARENTGELFF.

This clone was counted a single time. CDR3 DNA: TGTGCCAGTAGTACCACAGGGTCCCCAACTAATGAAAAACTGTTTTTT. Protein: CASSTTGSPTNEKLFF. V and J are TRBV19 and TRBJ1-4, with a possible D match to TRBD1 (6 bases). The CDR3 consists of 16 residues. The V gene lost 4 bases and the J gene lost 0 bases, with 12 bases spanning the gap. Germline V gene sequence: CDR1 LNHDA, CDR2 SQIVND (reference sequence).

The rearrangement joins TRBV10-3 to TRBJ2-3, with TRBD1 matching 7 bases. CDR3 length: 15 amino acids. V was pared by 3 bases and J by 5 bases, with 8 bases of the junction left unmatched. Germline-derived CDR1 and CDR2 are ENHRY and SYGVKD. The CDR3 loop reads CAISETGDVGDTQYF. In DNA form, the CDR3 reads TGTGCCATCAGTGAAACAGGGGATGTCGGAGATACGCAGTATTTT.

V usage is TRBV4-3 and J usage is TRBJ1-2; D ambiguous. CDR3 length: 14 amino acids. Trimming cost V 0 bases and J 2 bases, with 7 bases left between them. Germline-derived CDR1 and CDR2 are LGHNA and YSLEER. The CDR3 region is CASSQDGINYGYTF. The CDR3 DNA reads as TGCGCCAGCAGCCAAGACGGGATCAACTATGGCTACACCTTC.

This rearrangement joins TRBV21-1 to TRBJ2-7; the table gives TRBD1 as D, unverified against the DNA. TRBV21-1 is labeled a pseudogene. The CDR3 consists of 15 residues. CDR3 bases: TGTGCCAGCAGCAGGGGACAGGGGAAGGACTACGAGCAGTACTTC. As protein: CASSRGQGKDYEQYF.

This clone showed up many times. This chain uses TRBV24-1 with TRBJ2-2; D may be TRBD1 (6 bases). CDR1 is KGHDR, CDR2 SFDVKD, per germline. Trimming took 3 bases from V and 7 from J, leaving 11 bases between them. This CDR3 is 14 amino acids long. The CDR3 region is CATSDNRDVGELFF. Here the CDR3 DNA reads TGTGCCACCAGTGATAACAGGGACGTCGGGGAGCTGTTTTTT.

The CDR3 nucleotides read TGTGCCAGCAGCTCTAGGGCGAGCGGGGGGGTAGATGAGCAGTTCTTC. As protein: CASSSRASGGVDEQFF. The chain uses TRBV7-8 and TRBJ2-1, with TRBD2 matching over 10 bases. The CDR3 runs to 16 residues. V shed 4 bases, J shed 8 bases, and the junction held 11 bases outside the gene matches. CDR1 and CDR2 (germline): SGHVS, FQNEAQ. Drawing the rest from reference TRBV7-8 and TRBJ2-1, the complete variable domain is GAGVSQSPRYKVAKRGQDVALRCDPISGHVSLFWYQQALGQGPEFLTYFQNEAQLDKSGLPSDRFFAERPEGSVSTLKIQRTQQEDSAVYLCASSSRASGGVDEQFFGPGTRLTVL.

This chain connects TRBV27 to TRBJ2-5; D gene unclear. The CDR3 is 13 residues long. V dropped 5 bases and J dropped 1 base, with 8 bases sitting between them. CDR1 is MNHEY and CDR2 is SMNVEV in the germline V gene (reference sequence). The CDR3 DNA follows: TGTGCCAGCAGTCCACTATCCCAAGAGACCCAGTACTTC. Residues: CASSPLSQETQYF.

The genes are TRBV11-2 and TRBJ2-5, with D possibly TRBD1 on 6 matching bases. CDR1 is SGHAT, CDR2 FQNNGV, per germline. V lost 7 bases and J lost 1, with 13 bases in between. The CDR3 sequence is 14 residues long. CDR3 protein: CASNRNRAQETQYF. CDR3 in DNA: TGTGCCAGCAACCGAAACAGGGCCCAAGAGACCCAGTACTTC.

The V gene is TRBV5-1, the J gene TRBJ1-5; 10 nucleotides align to TRBD1. CDR3 length: 15 amino acids. CDR1 is SGHRS, CDR2 YFSETQ, per germline. Trimming removed 5 bases from V and 3 bases from J; junction bases left unmatched: 5. CDR3 sequence (DNA): TGCGCCAGCAGTACCGGGACAGGGGTCAATCAGCCCCAGCATTTT. Translated: CASSTGTGVNQPQHF.

The chain links TRBV24-1 to TRBJ2-1; TRBD2 matches 11 bases. Germline V lookup: CDR1 KGHDR, CDR2 SFDVKD. The CDR3 is 16 amino acids. V was pared by 3 bases and J by 5 bases, with 5 bases of the junction left unmatched. Here the CDR3 DNA reads TGTGCCACCAGTGATAATAGCGGGGGGGGTCACAATGAGCAGTTCTTC. Translation gives CATSDNSGGGHNEQFF.

Here the CDR3 reads CASSQSSRAAPAELFF. The CDR3, as DNA: TGCGCCAGCAGTCAATCGTCGAGGGCGGCCCCCGCTGAGCTGTTTTTT. This chain links TRBV23-1 with TRBJ2-2, with TRBD2 as a possible D gene (5 bases). TRBV23-1 is treated as an ORF (open reading frame) with a function not yet certain. V shed 0 bases and J shed 11 bases, with 19 bases lying between them. This CDR3 is 16 amino acids long.

The rearrangement uses TRBV10-2 and TRBJ2-1, with 7 positions matching TRBD1. V trimming: 5 bases; J trimming: 3 bases; junction bases outside the gene matches: 7. Germline-derived CDR1 and CDR2 are WSHSY and SAAADI. CDR3 length equals 15 residues. In DNA, the CDR3 is TGCGCCAGCAGTCGAGTGGGGACAGACTACAATGAGCAGTTCTTC. This translates into CASSRVGTDYNEQFF.

This clone appeared a few times. J is TRBJ2-7 and V is TRBV25-1, with 11 bases aligning to TRBD1. The V and J ends lost 8 bases and 6 bases, in that order; junction bases with no gene match: 12. The CDR3 runs to 15 residues. Germline V gene sequence: CDR1 MGHDK, CDR2 SYGVNS. This CDR3 reads CASARTGGRSGEQYF. The CDR3 DNA follows: TGTGCCAGCGCCAGGACAGGGGGCCGTTCTGGCGAGCAGTACTTC.

In this sample, this clone turned up a few times. The chain recombines TRBV4-3 with TRBJ2-7; tentatively, D is TRBD1 (6 bases). Between the trimmed V and J ends, which lost 4 bases and 3 bases, there was a span of 10 bases. The CDR3 covers 13 residues. CDR1 and CDR2 (germline): LGHNA, YSLEER. The CDR3 protein is CASSPNRDYEQYF. The CDR3 DNA is TGCGCCAGCAGCCCCAACAGGGACTACGAGCAGTACTTC.

V usage is TRBV18 and J usage is TRBJ1-4, with 7 positions matching TRBD1. The CDR3 covers 15 residues. Germline V gene lookup returns CDR1 KGHSH and CDR2 LQKENI. V was clipped by 5 bases and J by 3 bases; unmatched bases: 6. CDR3 sequence (DNA): TGTGCCAGCTCAGCCCGACAGGGCGCTAATGAAAAACTGTTTTTT. Its protein is CASSARQGANEKLFF.

This chain connects TRBV5-1 to TRBJ2-5, with TRBD2 identical over 8 bases. Losses at the gene ends were 7 bases for V and 1 base for J; bases not matched to a gene: 12. The V gene's germline CDR1 is SGHRS and CDR2 YFSETQ. The CDR3 consists of 16 residues. CDR3 coding DNA: TGCGCCAGCGCCCCACGAGGCGGGGGGTCCCAAGAGACCCAGTACTTC. It encodes CASAPRGGGSQETQYF.

The CDR3 DNA reads as TGTGCCAGCGGACAGGGGGGGTATCAGCCCCAGCATTTT. Its translation is CASGQGGYQPQHF. This chain joins TRBV6-5 and TRBJ1-5; 10 nucleotides line up with TRBD1. Germline V gene sequence: CDR1 MNHEY, CDR2 SVGAGI. The CDR3 spans 13 residues. Unmatched junction bases numbered 3, after V lost 8 bases and J lost 5 bases.